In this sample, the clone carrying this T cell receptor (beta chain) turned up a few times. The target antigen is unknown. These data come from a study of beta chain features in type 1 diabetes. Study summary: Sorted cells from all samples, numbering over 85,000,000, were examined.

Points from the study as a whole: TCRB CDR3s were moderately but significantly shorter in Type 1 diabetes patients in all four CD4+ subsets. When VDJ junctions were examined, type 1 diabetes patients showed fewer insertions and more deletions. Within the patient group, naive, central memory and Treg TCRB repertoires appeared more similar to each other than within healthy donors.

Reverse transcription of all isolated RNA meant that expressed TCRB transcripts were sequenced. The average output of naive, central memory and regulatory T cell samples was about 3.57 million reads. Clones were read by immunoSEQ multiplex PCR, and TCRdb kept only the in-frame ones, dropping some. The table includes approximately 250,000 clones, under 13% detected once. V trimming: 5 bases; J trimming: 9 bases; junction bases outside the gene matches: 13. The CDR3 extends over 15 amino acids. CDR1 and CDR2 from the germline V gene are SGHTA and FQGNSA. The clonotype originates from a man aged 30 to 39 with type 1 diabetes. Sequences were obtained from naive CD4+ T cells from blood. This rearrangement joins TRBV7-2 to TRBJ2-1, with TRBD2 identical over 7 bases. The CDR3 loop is CASSPRRSGAPEQFF. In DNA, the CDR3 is TGTGCCAGCAGCCCTAGGAGGAGCGGGGCACCTGAGCAGTTCTTC.